This TCR beta chain was profiled in a study of cytotoxic CD8 clonotypes in ibrutinib-treated CLL. Germline V gene lookup returns CDR1 SGDLS and CDR2 YYNGEE. There are 14 residues in the CDR3. V shed 2 bases, J shed 0 bases, and the junction held 1 base outside the gene matches. This clone was seen a few times. Its matching antigen is unknown. Study-wide findings and caveats: In comparison with age-matched healthy donors, baseline clonality was higher and tracked circulating CD8+ T-cell counts. Clonality was higher at ibrutinib response and returned toward baseline at progression.

The protocol was immunoSEQ multiplex PCR, while the TCRdb copy is restricted to in-frame clones and leaves out a portion. The data hold about 140,000 clones, with roughly 77% observed a single time. The rearrangement uses TRBV9 and TRBJ2-7; the match to TRBD2 covers 8 bases. This sequence originates from a human donor with chronic lymphocytic leukemia. Sample: PBMCs, taken after 12 months of ibrutinib treatment. The CDR3 DNA reads TGTGCCAGCAGCGTTAGCGGGACCTCCTACGAGCAGTACTTC. Its translation is CASSVSGTSYEQYF.